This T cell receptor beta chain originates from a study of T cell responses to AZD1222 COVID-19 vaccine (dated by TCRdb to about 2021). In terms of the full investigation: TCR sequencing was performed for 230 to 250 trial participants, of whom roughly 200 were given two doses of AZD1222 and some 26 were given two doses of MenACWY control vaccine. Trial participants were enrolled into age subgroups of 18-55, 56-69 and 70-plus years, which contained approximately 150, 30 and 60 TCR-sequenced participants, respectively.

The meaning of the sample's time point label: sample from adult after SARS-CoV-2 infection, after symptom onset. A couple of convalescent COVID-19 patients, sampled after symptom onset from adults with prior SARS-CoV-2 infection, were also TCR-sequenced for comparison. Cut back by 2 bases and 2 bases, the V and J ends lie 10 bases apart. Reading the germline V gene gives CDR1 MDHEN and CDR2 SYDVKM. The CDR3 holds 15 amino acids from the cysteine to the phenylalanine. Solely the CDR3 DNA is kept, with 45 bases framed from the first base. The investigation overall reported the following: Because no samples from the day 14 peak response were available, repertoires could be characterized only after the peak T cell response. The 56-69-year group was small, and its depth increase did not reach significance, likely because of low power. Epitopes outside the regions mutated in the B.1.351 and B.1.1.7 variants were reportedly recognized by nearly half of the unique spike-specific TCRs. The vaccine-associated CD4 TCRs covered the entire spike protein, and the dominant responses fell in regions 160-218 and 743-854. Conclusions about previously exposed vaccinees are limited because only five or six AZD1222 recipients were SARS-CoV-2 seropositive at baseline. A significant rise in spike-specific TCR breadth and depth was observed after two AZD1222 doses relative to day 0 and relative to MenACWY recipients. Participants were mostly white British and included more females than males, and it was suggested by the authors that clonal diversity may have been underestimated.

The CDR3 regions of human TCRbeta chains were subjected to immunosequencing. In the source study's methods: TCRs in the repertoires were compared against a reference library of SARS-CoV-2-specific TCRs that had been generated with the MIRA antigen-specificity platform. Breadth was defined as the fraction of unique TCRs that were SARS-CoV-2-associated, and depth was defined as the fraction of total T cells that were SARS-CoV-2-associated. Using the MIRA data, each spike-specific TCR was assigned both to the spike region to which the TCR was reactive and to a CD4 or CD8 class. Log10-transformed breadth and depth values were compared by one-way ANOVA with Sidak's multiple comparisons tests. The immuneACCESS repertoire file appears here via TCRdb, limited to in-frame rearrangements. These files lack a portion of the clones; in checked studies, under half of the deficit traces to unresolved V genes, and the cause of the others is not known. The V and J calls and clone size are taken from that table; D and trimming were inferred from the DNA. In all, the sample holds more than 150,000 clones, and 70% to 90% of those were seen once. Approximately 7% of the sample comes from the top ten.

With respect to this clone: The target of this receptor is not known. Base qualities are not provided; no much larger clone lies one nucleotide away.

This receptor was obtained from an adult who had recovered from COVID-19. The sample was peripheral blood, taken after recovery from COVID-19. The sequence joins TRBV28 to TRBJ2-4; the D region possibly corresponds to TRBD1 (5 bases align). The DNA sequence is TGTGCCAGCAGTTTACAGGGATTGACCAAAAACATTCAGTACTTC. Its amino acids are CASSLQGLTKNIQYF. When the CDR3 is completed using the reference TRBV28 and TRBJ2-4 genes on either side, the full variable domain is DVKVTQSSRYLVKRTGEKVFLECVQDMDHENMFWYRQDPGLGLRLIYFSYDVKMKEKGDIPEGYSVSREKKERFSLILESASTNQTSMYLCASSLQGLTKNIQYFGAGTRLSVL.